This TCR beta chain was sequenced in a study of molecular identifiers for immune sequencing clone quantification. About the research overall: RNA from around 20,000 or 100,000 naive CD8 cells was split five ways in replicates, with four sequenced. Findings of the study overall: Among effectors, clones above 20 RNA copies held over 97% of molecules; among naive cells, under 1%.

Preparation of naive CD8 libraries involved roughly 18,000 to 1,100,000 sorted cells and 10%, 30% or 50% RNA. A CD8+CD4-CCR7+CD45RA+ gate was used to sort naive CD8 T cells. This clonotype was seen many times. The antigen remains undetermined. The germline V and J ends were trimmed by 8 bases and 6 bases, with 18 bases remaining between them. Germline lookup yields CDR1 MDHEN and CDR2 SYDVKM. The CDR3 consists of 14 residues. Each CDR3 protein is one row after TCRdb ran MiXCR on the PCR reads. The repertoire has more than 550,000 distinct CDR3 sequences, roughly 23% of them found once; the top ten carry about 0.84%.

The receptor was derived from a human donor in good health. Some libraries in this study had Jurkat cell RNA spiked in. Sample: naive CD8+ T cells from blood, with Jurkat cell RNA spiked in. Subset noted: FACS-sorted CD8+CD4-CCR7+CD45RA+ naive T cells. This sequence joins TRBV28 and TRBJ2-3; possibly TRBD2 for D (6 bases). This CDR3 reads CASGRDRRTDTQYF. CDR3 in DNA: TGTGCCAGCGGGCGGGACCGTAGGACGGATACGCAGTATTTT. Looking up the rest from reference TRBV28 and TRBJ2-3 gives the full variable domain: DVKVTQSSRYLVKRTGEKVFLECVQDMDHENMFWYRQDPGLGLRLIYFSYDVKMKEKGDIPEGYSVSREKKERFSLILESASTNQTSMYLCASGRDRRTDTQYFGPGTRLTVL.